What follows is one T cell receptor (beta chain) and its context. Which antigen it targets is not known. Base qualities are not recorded, but no much larger clone differs from it by a single base. Reading from cysteine to phenylalanine, the CDR3 counts 15 amino acids. The retained sequence is limited to the CDR3, 45 bases, with the frame set at the first base. V is clipped by 4 bases and J by 8 bases, and the sequence between their germline boundaries is 17 bases long. CDR1 LGHNA and CDR2 YNFKEQ were looked up in the germline V gene. Each donor gave one peripheral blood draw, around 100 mL on average, collected into heparinised tubes. Using a panel that included CD45RO, CCR7, CD25, CD127, CD95 and CD27, naive, central memory, regulatory and stem cell-like memory CD4+ T cells were sorted on a BD FACSAria II. A purity above 98% was achieved for all sorted populations. Right away, PBMCs were isolated by Lymphoprep density gradient centrifugation and were stained directly, with no culture step. To minimize batch effects, samples were stained and sorted in pairs, one healthy donor with one patient per experiment.

This sample was included in a study of beta chain features in type 1 diabetes (dated by TCRdb to 2017 to 2018). Regarding the research as a whole: Mean age, gender distribution, total cell number and subset yield were not different between patients and healthy donors. A total of about 100 million sorted cells were examined across all samples, and RNA yield correlated strongly with the number of cells per subset. The study compared the TCRB repertoires of sorted circulating CD4+ T cell subsets in recently diagnosed type 1 diabetes patients with those in matched healthy donors. Naive and central memory subsets were obtained from all 30 or so donors, but regulatory and stem cell-like memory subsets were isolated from only 8 patients and roughly eight healthy donors.

Study-level results and caveats: Only small numbers of individuals were included in the HLA sub-analyses, which left unresolved whether HLA type had any influence on TCRB rearrangement. Naive, central memory and regulatory TCRB repertoires appeared more similar among patients than among healthy donors. PCR might favor shorter templates, but patient and control samples were amplified and corrected together, so any skew would affect both groups equally. Patients with type 1 diabetes made fewer insertions and deleted more nucleotides at VDJ recombination sites, implying thymic rearrangement abnormalities. Sequencing cDNA rather than genomic DNA could over-represent highly expressing activated cells, although activation and CD3 levels did not differ between groups. In all four CD4+ subsets, TCRB CDR3 length was moderately but significantly shorter in type 1 diabetes patients.

All of the isolated RNA was reverse transcribed with the High Capacity cDNA Reverse Transcription Kit, so expressed TCRB transcripts were sequenced. Deep immunoSEQ sequencing was performed on naive, central memory and regulatory T cell samples, with an average of roughly 3.6 million total reads per sample. Sorted cells were lysed in RLT buffer, and RNA was extracted using DNase-treated RNeasy Micro or Mini kits according to cell number. Each cell subset was processed separately to prevent cross-contamination, with patient and healthy donor samples processed together. Using the immunoSEQ multiplex PCR, TCRB sequences were amplified from cDNA into 87-bp fragments spanning the CDR3 region. Sequencing of the amplicons was done on the Illumina HiSeq platform. The paper's processing steps were these. Synthetic template baselines were used to correct PCR bias computationally, reads within Hamming distance 2 were collapsed together, and singletons that could not be merged were discarded. Reads were aligned against IMGT so that V, D and J genes, CDR3 length and insertions or deletions at six rearrangement sites could be assigned. Clonotype counts were normalized to sorted cell number within each subset before computing true diversity and Gini coefficients with the tcR R package. The overlap coefficient, calculated on TCRB nucleotide sequences, was used to measure repertoire sharing. Not all clones reach the TCRdb copy of this immuneACCESS table, which keeps in-frame sequences only. Checked studies attribute under half of the gap to unresolved V genes and leave the rest unexplained. That table gives V, J and clone size, and the DNA gave D and trimming. This sample is represented by around 300,000 clones; 8% of them were singletons. The top ten constitute over 0.8% of the sample.

The sequence was collected from a woman between 18 and 29 years old in good health. The chain was built from TRBV4-2 and TRBJ1-4; a tentative D call is TRBD1 (5 bases match). The sample comprised central memory CD4+ T cells from blood. This receptor carries the CDR3 CASSPRGGSKEKLFF. Here is the DNA: TGTGCCAGCAGCCCCCGCGGGGGTAGTAAGGAAAAACTGTTTTTT.